The entry below gives a single T cell receptor beta chain sequence along with its context. These data come from a study of control samples from healthy donors and cancer patients. Repertoires were generated with immunoSEQ multiplex PCR, while TCRdb's copy carries only in-frame clones and drops some. The repertoire holds 90,000 to 100,000 clones, with approximately 80% as singletons. V was cut by 5 bases and J by 1 base, with 11 bases left in between. Germline CDR1 reads SGHTA; CDR2 reads FQGTGA. The CDR3 loop spans 14 amino acids. Source material: blood. J is TRBJ1-1 and V is TRBV7-3; TRBD1 might be the D (6 bases). This receptor was taken from a woman under 40 in good health. The CDR3 region is CASSENRENTEAFF. CDR3 DNA: TGTGCCAGCAGCGAAAACAGGGAGAACACTGAAGCTTTCTTT.